This T cell receptor (beta chain) originates from a study of blood T cells in healthy people across ages. A second roughly 6 to 11 cycle PCR used barcoded and J-beta primers. TCRdb passed the 5' RACE reads through MiXCR, listing each CDR3 protein once. The data show 1.5 million to 2 million distinct CDR3 sequences, about 31% seen once. The CDR3 totals 16 residues. J was trimmed by 0 bases and V by 4 bases; bases with no gene match: 2. Germline CDR1 and CDR2: LNHNV and YYDKDF (reference sequence). Notes on the study in general: Researchers deemed the diversity estimates from one million T cells underestimates. Observed TCR beta diversity per million T cells went down as age went up. This fall followed a roughly linear course with age. Long-lived donors had more naive CD4+ cells and higher diversity than aged donors.

A few counts support this clonotype. Its target is not known. Samples each yielded at least 5 micrograms of total RNA. The sequenced material came from blood. The TCR sequence derives from a woman aged 25-40 years in good health. The chain couples TRBV15 to TRBJ2-3; 12 nucleotides align to TRBD2. CDR3 DNA sequence: TGTGCCACCAGCACTAGCGGGAGGGCTAGCACAGATACGCAGTATTTT. Its protein product is CATSTSGRASTDTQYF.